This TCR beta chain was profiled in a study of cytomegalovirus exposure and HLA in healthy donors. As for this clone: Its antigen is undetermined.

Study findings and constraints: A later analysis found that most CMV-associated TCR beta chains appeared HLA-restricted. A missense variant in DCLRE1C was later tied to TCR beta V- and J-gene trimming.

Use of 60 Vbeta and 13 Jbeta primers characterized the PCR. Assay: immunoSEQ multiplex PCR; the TCRdb copy retains only in-frame clones and omits some. The data hold more than 110,000 clones, with over 75% observed a single time. The CDR3 has 14 amino acids. Germline values: CDR1 SEHNR, CDR2 FQNEAQ (reference sequence). V shed 4 bases, J shed 8 bases, and the junction held 7 bases outside the gene matches. The J gene is TRBJ2-1, the V gene TRBV7-9, with 8 bases identical to TRBD1. The source is a man younger than 45 in good health and CMV-seronegative. Sequencing was done on a sample of PBMCs. This chain's CDR3 is CASSSQGAGYEQFF. CDR3 nucleotides: TGTGCCAGCAGCTCTCAGGGGGCCGGCTATGAGCAGTTCTTC.